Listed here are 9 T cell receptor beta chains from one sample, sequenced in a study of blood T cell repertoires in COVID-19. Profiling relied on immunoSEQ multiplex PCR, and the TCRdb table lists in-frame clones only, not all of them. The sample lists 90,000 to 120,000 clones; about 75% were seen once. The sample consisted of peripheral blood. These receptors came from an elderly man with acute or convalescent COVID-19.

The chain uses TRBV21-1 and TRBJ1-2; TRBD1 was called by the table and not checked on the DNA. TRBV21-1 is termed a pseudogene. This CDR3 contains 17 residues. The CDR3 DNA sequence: TGTGCCAGCAGCAAAGGTGTTAAGATTCAGAACATTTATGGCTACACCTTC. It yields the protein CASSKGVKIQNIYGYTF.

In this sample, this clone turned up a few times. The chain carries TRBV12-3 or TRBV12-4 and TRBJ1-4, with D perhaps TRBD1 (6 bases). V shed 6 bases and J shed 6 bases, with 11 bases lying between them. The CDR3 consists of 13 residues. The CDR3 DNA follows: TGTGCCAGCAGCAGGACAGTAGATGAAAAACTGTTTTTT. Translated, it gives CASSRTVDEKLFF.

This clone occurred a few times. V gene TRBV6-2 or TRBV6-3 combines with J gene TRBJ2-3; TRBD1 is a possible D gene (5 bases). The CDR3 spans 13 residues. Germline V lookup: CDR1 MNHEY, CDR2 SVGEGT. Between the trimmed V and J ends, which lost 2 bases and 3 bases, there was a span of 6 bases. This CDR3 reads CASSYGATDTQYF. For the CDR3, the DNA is TGTGCCAGCAGTTACGGGGCGACAGATACGCAGTATTTT.

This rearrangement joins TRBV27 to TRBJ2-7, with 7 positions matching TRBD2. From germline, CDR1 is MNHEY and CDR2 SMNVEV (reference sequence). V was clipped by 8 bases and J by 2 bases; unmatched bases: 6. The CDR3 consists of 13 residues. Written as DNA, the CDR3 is TGTGCCAGCCGGAGCGGGGCGGCCTACGAGCAGTACTTC. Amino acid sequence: CASRSGAAYEQYF.

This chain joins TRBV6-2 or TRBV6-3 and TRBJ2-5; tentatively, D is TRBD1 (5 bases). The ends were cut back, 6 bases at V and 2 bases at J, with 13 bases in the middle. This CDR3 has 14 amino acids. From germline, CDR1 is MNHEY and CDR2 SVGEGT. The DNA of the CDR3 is TGTGCCAGCAGACCTCAGGGCTTTCAAGAGACCCAGTACTTC. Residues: CASRPQGFQETQYF.

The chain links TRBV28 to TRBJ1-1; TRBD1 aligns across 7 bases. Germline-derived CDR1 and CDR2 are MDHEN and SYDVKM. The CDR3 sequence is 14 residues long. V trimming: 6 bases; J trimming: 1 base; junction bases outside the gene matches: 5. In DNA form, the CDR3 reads TGTGCCAGCAGACGACAGGGCCGGAACACTGAAGCTTTCTTT. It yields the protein CASRRQGRNTEAFF.

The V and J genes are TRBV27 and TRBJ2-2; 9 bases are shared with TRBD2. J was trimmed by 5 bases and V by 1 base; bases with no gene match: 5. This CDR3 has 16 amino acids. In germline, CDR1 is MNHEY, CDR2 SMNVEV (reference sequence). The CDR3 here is CASSLLAGVRTGELFF. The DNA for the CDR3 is TGTGCCAGCAGTTTATTAGCGGGAGTTCGTACCGGGGAGCTGTTTTTT.

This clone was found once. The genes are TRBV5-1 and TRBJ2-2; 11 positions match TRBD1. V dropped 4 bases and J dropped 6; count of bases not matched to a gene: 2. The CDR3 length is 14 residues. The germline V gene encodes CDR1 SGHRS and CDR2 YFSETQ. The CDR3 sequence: CASSVGQGAGELFF. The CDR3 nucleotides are TGCGCCAGCAGCGTGGGACAGGGGGCCGGGGAGCTGTTTTTT.

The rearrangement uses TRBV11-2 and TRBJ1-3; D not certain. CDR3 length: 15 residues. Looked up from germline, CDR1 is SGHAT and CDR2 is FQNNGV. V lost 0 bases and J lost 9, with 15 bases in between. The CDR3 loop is CASSLESGPLPTIYF. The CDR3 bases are TGTGCCAGCAGCTTAGAGTCAGGTCCGCTTCCCACCATATATTTT.